The rows below give T cell receptor beta chains drawn from one sample of a study of vaccination effects on CD4 cells after COVID-19. Sequenced by immunoSEQ multiplex PCR; TCRdb stores in-frame clones only, minus some. The data hold about 66,000 clones, with about 67% observed a single time. Their target antigens are unknown. The sample was CD4+ T cells from PBMCs cultured without peptide, taken after COVID-19 vaccination. These receptors all stem from a human donor who received a COVID-19 vaccine. Each CDR3 is given with its conserved first and last residue. The D gene is left open where the match is weak. Clone sizes are given selectively: once, few, many, or a class where the clone is expanded.

>NA|TRBJ1-2|TRBV19|NA
TGTGCCAGTAAGGAGGGTGGCTACACCTTC
CASKEGGYTF
>TRBD2|TRBJ2-5|TRBV19|NA
TGTGCCAGTAGTCCCTCCGCTAGCGGCGGCCAAGAGACCCAGTACTTC
CASSPSASGGQETQYF
>NA|TRBJ2-5|TRBV19|NA
TGTGCCAGTAGTATTAGTAGGGACCTGGAGACCCAGTACTTC
CASSISRDLETQYF
>NA|TRBJ1-4|TRBV6-5|NA
TGTGCCAGCAGTTACGGGGGTAGCGTCGAAAAACTGTTTTTT
CASSYGGSVEKLFF
>NA|TRBJ2-4|TRBV24-1|once
TGTGCCACCAGTGATTCTAGATCAAGCTTAAACATTCAGTACTTC
CATSDSRSSLNIQYF
>NA|TRBJ2-3|TRBV5-5|NA
TGTGCCAGCAGCTTGGGTGGACTCTCTAGCACAGATACGCAGTATTTT
CASSLGGLSSTDTQYF
>TRBD1|TRBJ1-4|TRBV18|NA
TGTGCCAGCTCACCACGGCAGGGGGCGACTAATGAAAAACTGTTTTTT
CASSPRQGATNEKLFF
>NA|TRBJ2-2|TRBV24-1|NA
TGTGCCACCAGTGATCCTCAGGGCGGAGCCGGGGAGCTGTTTTTT
CATSDPQGGAGELFF
>NA|TRBJ2-1|TRBV6-5|NA
TGTGCCAGCAGTTACTCGGGCAGTAGCTCCTACAATGAGCAGTTCTTC
CASSYSGSSSYNEQFF
>NA|TRBJ2-3|TRBV19|NA
TGTGCCAGTAGGGAGATAGGGTTCGTAGATACGCAGTATTTT
CASREIGFVDTQYF
>NA|TRBJ1-5|TRBV5-1|NA
TGCGCCAGCAGCCCCGGGGACCTAGGGACTCAGCCCCAGCATTTT
CASSPGDLGTQPQHF
>NA|TRBJ2-1|TRBV21-1|once
TGTGCCAGCAGCAAAACCGTCTTCAATGAGCAGTTCTTC
CASSKTVFNEQFF
>TRBD2|TRBJ2-3|TRBV4-2|NA
TGTGCCAGCAGCCAAGATAACCTAGCGGGTACAGATACGCAGTATTTT
CASSQDNLAGTDTQYF
>NA|TRBJ1-3|TRBV6-1|NA
TGTGCCAGCAGTGAATTCTCTTTCTCTGGAAACACCATATATTTT
CASSEFSFSGNTIYF